The table lists the clone carrying this TCR beta chain with a few counts. Its antigen is not identified. These data are taken from a study of beta chain features in type 1 diabetes. Overall study results and limits: Any HLA type influence on TCRB rearrangement was left unresolved here. The study found that naive, central memory and Treg TCRB repertoires appeared more similar in patients than in healthy donors. Type 1 diabetes patients showed a moderate but significant shortening of TCRB CDR3s in all four CD4+ subsets.

All of the isolated RNA was reverse transcribed, so expressed TCRB transcripts were sequenced. TCRdb keeps only in-frame clones here, not all; method: immunoSEQ multiplex PCR. The sample carries around 250,000 clones, approximately 14% recorded once. The germline V and J ends were trimmed by 3 bases and 3 bases, with 12 bases remaining between them. CDR1 is GTSNPN and CDR2 is SVGIG in the germline V gene (reference sequence). This CDR3 comprises 14 residues. The chain joins TRBV30 to TRBJ1-5; no reliable D call. The TCR was taken from a young man with type 1 diabetes. The sample comprised naive CD4+ T cells from blood. The CDR3 bases are TGTGCCTGGAGCCCCGCACAGTTCAATCAGCCCCAGCATTTT. This codes for CAWSPAQFNQPQHF.